A selection of T cell receptor beta chains follows, all from one sample in a study of cytomegalovirus exposure and HLA in healthy donors. TCRdb's table, derived via immunoSEQ multiplex PCR, lists solely in-frame clones and lacks some. The sample carries 95,000 to 100,000 clones, approximately 89% recorded once. The sample taken for sequencing was PBMCs. The receptors originated from a man under 40 in good health and CMV-seronegative. The CDR3 runs from the conserved cysteine through the conserved F or W. Fields, in order: J gene, V gene, CDR3 protein.

j_gene: TRBJ2-7; v_gene: TRBV5-4; CDR3aa: CASSLPPVLSGGSYEQYF
j_gene: TRBJ2-1; v_gene: TRBV27; CDR3aa: CASNVLAGEGNEQFF
j_gene: TRBJ2-1; v_gene: TRBV28; CDR3aa: CASSPTYNEQFF
j_gene: TRBJ2-3; v_gene: TRBV30; CDR3aa: CAWSNPGVSTDTQYF
j_gene: TRBJ1-4; v_gene: TRBV5-1; CDR3aa: CASSLEGSQRANEKLFF
j_gene: TRBJ2-1; v_gene: TRBV5-1; CDR3aa: CASSRRLAGGAEQFF
j_gene: TRBJ2-7; v_gene: TRBV6-5; CDR3aa: CASSLTYEQYF
j_gene: TRBJ2-7; v_gene: TRBV4-1; CDR3aa: CASSQGGGGNEQYF
j_gene: TRBJ1-4; v_gene: TRBV5-6; CDR3aa: CASSRQGGDEKLFF
j_gene: TRBJ1-5; v_gene: TRBV10-1; CDR3aa: CASSESGDRGIQWAYSNQPQHF
j_gene: TRBJ2-7; v_gene: TRBV10-3; CDR3aa: CAITTGKPPVVEQYF
j_gene: TRBJ1-3; v_gene: TRBV28; CDR3aa: CASSLFWSSGNTIYF
j_gene: TRBJ2-3; v_gene: TRBV29-1; CDR3aa: CSAKTDDEPTSTDTQYF
j_gene: TRBJ2-4; v_gene: TRBV28; CDR3aa: CASSPSGVVAKNIQYF
j_gene: TRBJ1-2; v_gene: TRBV5-6; CDR3aa: CASSSTGDATLIYGYTF
j_gene: TRBJ1-2; v_gene: TRBV28; CDR3aa: CASSLYTLEVTGGYTF
j_gene: TRBJ2-2; v_gene: TRBV7-9; CDR3aa: CASSLVTAGELFF
j_gene: TRBJ2-3; v_gene: TRBV11-2; CDR3aa: CASSFAGGLTDTQYF
j_gene: TRBJ2-7; v_gene: TRBV7-9; CDR3aa: CASSLTDRVYEQYF
j_gene: TRBJ2-7; v_gene: TRBV27; CDR3aa: CASSFLDKPYEQYF
j_gene: TRBJ1-1; v_gene: TRBV15; CDR3aa: CASQGARGTEAFF
j_gene: TRBJ2-1; v_gene: TRBV7-2; CDR3aa: CASSSGLAGMGSYNEQFF
j_gene: TRBJ2-1; v_gene: TRBV28; CDR3aa: CASSLLDRPDNEQFF
j_gene: TRBJ2-1; v_gene: TRBV7-3; CDR3aa: CASSSTGDEQFF
j_gene: TRBJ1-3; v_gene: TRBV13; CDR3aa: CASRPLSGNTIYF
j_gene: TRBJ1-1; v_gene: TRBV29-1; CDR3aa: CSGQGMNTEAFF